Given below is one T cell receptor beta chain in context. This clone's antigen is unknown. Base quality data are lacking; no much larger clone is found one base away. The sample is drawn from a study of shared clonotypes between healthy human individuals (dated by TCRdb to about 2020). With respect to the entire study: A few men and a couple of women, aged 18 to 49 years, made up the cohort. Per donor, three plates each were used for CD4 naive and CD4 memory, two for CD8 naive, and one for CD8 memory. To estimate repertoire size and how much clonotype sharing occurs between individuals, the study deeply sequenced the blood TCR repertoires of about 5 healthy adults. To increase sequencing depth and limit assay-specific biases, TCR repertoire library preparation and sequencing were carried out by different laboratories using diverse techniques. Between about 0.9 and 9 billion PBMCs per donor were obtained by leukapheresis.

Overall study results and their limits: Naive subsets generally had larger estimated clonotype richness than memory subsets. Compared with non-shared clonotypes, the clonotypes found in all four sorted-subset donors had higher generation probabilities. Rarefaction of sorted-subset datasets indicated incomplete sequencing despite the large sequencing depth. Based on pairwise subsampling, the degree of clonotype sharing among donors was expected to be affected by sequencing depth. The genetic and exposure-history diversity represented was limited by the small number of donors. Roughly 5% of naive CD4, roughly 3.6% of naive CD8, 2% to 2.5% of memory CD4, and around 0.42% of memory CD8 clonotypes were shared across several donors. Sampling was restricted to blood, and TCR repertoires in tissue are likely to differ from TCR repertoires in blood.

Using the deep immunoSEQ assay, multiplex PCR amplified TCR CDR3 regions from genomic DNA. Extracted genomic DNA from each cell subset was distributed evenly across all wells of several immunoSEQ 96-well plates, and each plate was treated as a replicate. Each replicate PCR for sorted subsets received around 0.2 ug genomic DNA, equal to roughly 33,000 T cell genomes. The purified libraries were quantified using a Qubit 3.0 fluorometer, sized with a Bioanalyzer 2100, and then quantified again using the KAPA Library Quantification kit. Every immunoSEQ 96-well plate was sequenced on a dedicated single-read 150-cycle Illumina NextSeq 550 flow cell. The authors' analysis ran thus. Because only junctional sequences without quality scores were contained in the immunoSEQ output, filtering matching that applied to full-length reads could not be performed. To assign V/J genes and CDR3, sequences were annotated using PyIR, a Python wrapper for IgBLAST v1.9, with IMGT germline references. Any read was removed if the V/J assignment was weak (E-value above 1e-6), the CDR3 was missing, or the read contained stop codons, out-of-frame junctions, or ambiguous translated residues. V3J clonotypes were defined as sequences sharing an identical inferred V gene, J gene, and CDR3 amino acid sequence. Percentage overlap between repertoires was calculated by dividing the number of shared unique clonotypes by the size of the smaller repertoire. Three approaches were used to assess repertoire richness: RTK rarefaction, the Chao1 estimator, and Recon v2.1 estimates of unobserved clonotypes. OLGA was used to compute generation probabilities for all TCRbeta clonotypes that the gDNA method yielded from a handful of donors. TCRdb holds this immuneACCESS table with in-frame rearrangements only. Some clones are missing; in checked studies, unresolved V genes explain under half, and the rest has no known cause. From that table come the V and J calls and clone size; the DNA was used to work out D and trimming. The sample data list about 1.1 million clones, and about four fifths of these were observed just once. Under 0.8% of the sample goes to the ten largest clones.

Unmatched junction bases come to 7, with V trimmed by 2 bases and J by 4 bases. From cysteine to phenylalanine, the CDR3 is 16 amino acids long. The read is trimmed to its CDR3 DNA, 48 bases read in frame from base 1. Based on the germline V gene, the CDR1 and CDR2 sequences are MDHEN and SYDVKM. Healthy HIV-negative adults with no recently reported acute infections or vaccinations were included as donors. Every donor was a Caucasian adult living in Nashville, Tennessee, USA. Magnetic negative selection was used to enrich CD4+ T cells, after which naive cells were positively selected on CD45RA and the negative fraction became the memory subset. Blood was obtained by leukapheresis, after which PBMCs were separated by Ficoll-Histopaque density gradient centrifugation and cryopreserved in liquid nitrogen vapor phase. Purity and quantity of every magnetically sorted T cell population were checked by analytical flow cytometry. Genomic DNA was isolated from every sorted fraction and measured by UV absorbance on a Nanodrop 2000c.

The TCR originated in a young man in good health. Some clones in this sample may be carry-over from other donors' samples. The specimen sequenced was memory CD4+ T cells from PBMCs. Read against the paper, the sample's cell subset or site label means: CD45RA-negative fraction. This chain joins TRBV28 to TRBJ2-2, with 7 middle bases fitting TRBD2. The nucleotides are TGTGCCAGCAGTTTAACCGGGGTAGCGGGCACCGGGGAGCTGTTTTTT. Its protein is CASSLTGVAGTGELFF.